This TCR beta chain was profiled in a study of vaccination and CD4 T cells after COVID-19. Study context: A positive SARS-CoV-2 nasal swab PCR result was recorded for each convalescent patient; about 9 were mild and one severe. With a range of 35 to 161, the median interval from diagnosis to drawing post-COVID samples was roughly 91 days.

Study results and limitations: For convalescent patients, 304 of the 307 vaccine-specific clones analyzed were classified as spike mono-reactive.

Germline CDR1 DFQATT, CDR2 SNEGSKA (reference sequence). CDR3 size: 14 residues. Unmatched junction bases numbered 5, after V lost 3 bases and J lost 6 bases. Time point specified: late sampling 161 to 241 days after vaccination in a few convalescent patients. The positive PCR dates, which preceded the US Alpha, Beta and Delta variants, fell between March and December 2020. This clonotype was observed a few times. What it binds is not known. TCRdb itself ran the PCR reads through MiXCR, one entry per CDR3 protein. The sample consists of 25,000 to 30,000 distinct CDR3 sequences, 45% to 55% of them appearing once.

This sequence originates from a human donor who had recovered from COVID-19. The sequenced sample was CD4+ T cells from blood, obtained about 7 months after SARS-CoV-2 vaccination. The chain combines TRBV20-1 with TRBJ2-1; 10 bases agree with TRBD2. The CDR3 sequence: CSASSASGSNEQFF. The CDR3 bases are TGCAGTGCTAGCTCGGCTAGCGGGAGCAATGAGCAGTTCTTC.